This T cell receptor beta chain stems from a study of blood T cell repertoires in COVID-19. Method: immunoSEQ multiplex PCR; TCRdb's copy keeps in-frame clones and lacks some. The sample lists about 63,000 clones; 80% to 90% were seen once. Germline assignment: CDR1 SGHDT and CDR2 YYEEEE. The V gene end was trimmed by 1 base and the J gene end by 8 bases; junction bases not matched to a gene: 6. CDR3 length: 14 amino acids. Sequencing input: peripheral blood. V gene TRBV5-6 combines with J gene TRBJ1-2; 9 bases fit TRBD1. This clonotype originated in a man aged 50 to 60 with active COVID-19. The CDR3 protein is CASSLLQGAGGYTF. For the CDR3, the DNA is TGTGCCAGCAGCTTGTTACAGGGGGCAGGAGGCTACACCTTC.